This TCR beta chain comes out of a study of blood T cells in healthy people across ages (dated by TCRdb to between 2014 and 2017). The study in broad terms: In model experiments, template switching captured about one uniquely barcoded TCR beta cDNA molecule for every two T cells. The study measured age-related changes in TCR beta repertoire diversity using deep sequencing normalized with unique cDNA molecular identifiers. Four age groups were formed from the donors: young (average about 17 years), middle-aged (roughly 38), aged (62) and long-lived (less than 85). To avoid experimental bias, donors of different ages were randomly spread across the sequencing lanes. Two additional independent replicas of 1 million unique cDNA reads from the same blood draw were analyzed for two donors (one aged 18 to 30 and one aged 80 or older). The study at large found these results: Because profiling used bulk unsorted PBMCs, naive and antigen-experienced compartments could not be compared conclusively. As age increased, observed TCR beta diversity per million T cells dropped in a roughly linear way, and a significant reduction was already evident by age around 41. Because donor CMV infection status was unknown, age-related changes in expanded clonotypes were potentially confounded. Estimates of total diversity from one million sequenced T cells were regarded as lower bounds and underestimates. The percentage of naive T cells measured by flow cytometry correlated strongly with observed TCR beta diversity. Compared with the aged group, more naive CD4+ T cells, fewer expanded clones and increased TCR diversity were shown by the long-lived group, suggesting age selection.

Library preparation employed 5' RACE. Sequencing took place on an Illumina HiSeq 2500. A second PCR of about 6 to 12 cycles was run with a J-beta primer mix and a sample-barcoded 5' primer. A template-switch 5' adaptor carrying 12 random nucleotides introduced a unique molecular identifier onto each TCR beta cDNA molecule. At least 3 million CDR3-containing paired-end reads were obtained from each sample. The Mint cDNA synthesis kit, primed by a TRBC-specific oligonucleotide, was used to synthesize first-strand cDNA from all RNA. After uracil-DNA glycosylase treatment, a first 18-cycle PCR used universal primers M1SS and BC2_uni_R on all cDNA. From the authors' description of their analysis: For normalization, 1 million high-quality reads were randomly selected from each sample, with every read carrying a distinct molecular identifier. Instead of being binned into consensus sequences, reads with shared molecular identifiers were discarded. CDR3 identification, clonotype clustering and error correction used MiTCR with a Q25 quality threshold and the strictest error-elimination algorithm. A nonparametric unseen species model using Euler transformation provided a lower-bound estimate of total TCR beta diversity. TCRdb handled the public reads itself, with Q25 trimming in fastp and clone calling in MiXCR, and kept productive beta chains. Rows with one shared CDR3 protein collapse into an entry with the most common genes and DNA. TCRdb's processing, not the authors' own work, is the source of the V and J calls. This sample lists 980,000 or so distinct CDR3 sequences; around 48% were detected once. The ten most abundant clones make up about an eighth of the sample.

About this clonotype itself: The antigen it binds to is not known. No qualities accompany the bases; no much larger clone lies one base away.

Trimming removed 1 base from V and 2 bases from J, leaving 9 bases between the germline ends. The CDR3 numbers 14 residues from cysteine through phenylalanine. Just CDR3 DNA is preserved here, 42 bases in frame from base 1. The germline V gene specifies SGHAT as CDR1 and FQNNGV as CDR2. Donors were a few dozen systemically healthy Caucasian individuals from Russia aged 6 to 90 years. Around 9.9 milliliters of peripheral blood were collected from each donor into EDTA-treated Vacutainer tubes. Ficoll-Paque density-gradient centrifugation was used to isolate PBMCs, with at least 6 million obtained per sample. Trizol reagent was used to extract total RNA from PBMCs, with at least 5.5 micrograms per sample. The percentages of naive CD45RAhigh/CD27high T cells were determined by flow cytometry on a PBMC aliquot from every donor.

This TCR derives from a man aged 25 to 40 in good health. The chain is made from TRBV11-2 and TRBJ2-7; the D gene assignment is perhaps TRBD1 or TRBD2, with each matching 5 bases. The specimen sequenced was blood. The CDR3 has the sequence CASSLGGEAYEQYF. The bases read TGTGCCAGCAGCTTAGGAGGGGAAGCCTACGAGCAGTACTTC.